This T cell receptor beta chain came from a study of cytomegalovirus exposure and HLA in healthy donors (dated 2017 in TCRdb). Background on the whole study: According to an earlier analysis of a few hundred of the donors, 150 million to 200 million T cells yielded 90 million to 130 million unique TCR beta sequences and about 300 Gb of sequence data. An early release that covered approximately 600 HLA-typed donors contained around 300 gigabases of sequencing data and about 84 million unique TCR sequences. The genetic ancestry cluster associated with self-reported Caucasian donors included 70% to 85% of the roughly 400 genotyped donors. The study was designed to test whether signatures of past pathogen exposure could be identified by cataloging public T cell receptors. The study profiled the T cell repertoires of more than 500 subjects by immunosequencing and related them to cytomegalovirus serostatus. A separate validation cohort of about 110 different subjects was used in addition to the roughly 720-subject first cohort. To predict cytomegalovirus infection status, the study combined high-throughput TCR immunosequencing, statistical association of individual TCRs with disease status, and machine learning. A later analysis re-analyzed previously published TCR beta repertoires from roughly 690 donors and added high-resolution HLA genotyping to study TCR occurrence patterns. Rather than using new phenotypic data, the later analysis identified candidate immune exposures from TCR beta sequences and from how often those sequences occurred across donors. In an earlier analysis of roughly 540 of the donors, high-throughput TCR beta sequencing was used to judge whether each TCR beta V gene segment behaved as functional or pseudogenic. Alongside the repertoire data, information on donor age, sex, ethnicity and CMV serostatus was compiled. A later genetic analysis took genome-wide SNP genotypes for about 55% of the roughly 700 donors and used that subset as a discovery cohort. Every discovery cohort repertoire had been produced on one sequencing platform. Class I and class II HLA loci were covered by the typing at four-digit resolution. The number of typed donors differed by locus: about 620-640 for A, B, C, DRB1 and DQB1; 522 for DQA1; roughly 600 for DPA1; and about 450 for DPB1. Several DR-DQ haplotypes were handled as single units for association and clustering because linkage in the cohort was strong. Across approximately 400 genotyped donors of the cohort, an average of about 200,000 unique TCR beta nucleotide sequences per donor were sequenced, and roughly 20% of those sequences were non-productive.

Library preparation was by the immunoSEQ multiplex PCR assay. The multiplex PCR relied on a mix of 60 forward primers for TCR Vbeta segments and 13 reverse primers for TCR Jbeta segments. The CDR3 region of rearranged TCR beta genes was amplified from genomic DNA by a multiplex PCR assay. The amplified TCR beta libraries were sequenced on the Illumina HiSeq System as 87-base-pair reads. The authors' analysis ran thus. In a later analysis, some 80 million unique TCR beta chains were counted across the 650 to 700 repertoires, and roughly 11 million of these chains were shared by at least two donors. To remove PCR and sequencing errors, raw reads were error-corrected and collapsed into unique sequences using a nearest-neighbor algorithm that merged closely related sequences. CDR3 sequences were aligned to IMGT reference sequences to assign V, D and J gene segments. For a sequence to be retained, a match of at least six nucleotides to both a V gene segment and a J gene segment was required. Rearrangements were called productive when the CDR3 lacked stop codons and stayed in frame with V and J; all others were non-productive. CDR3 was defined by IMGT convention, running from the second conserved V-encoded cysteine to the conserved J-encoded phenylalanine. The earlier analysis of a few hundred of the donors excluded sequences that lacked an unambiguous match to a single V gene segment. In an earlier analysis of 587 of the donors, V segments were called functional above 56.7% productive rearrangements and were called segregating when the between-donor standard deviation exceeded 5%. A statistical classification framework was built to diagnose cytomegalovirus status from the catalog of TCR beta chain sequences. In a later analysis, TCR nucleotide sequences were compared against IMGT/GENE-DB human TR gene sequences so that V and J genes could be assigned. In a later analysis, CDR3 sequences and most-parsimonious VDJ recombination scenarios were assigned using the TCRdist pipeline. In a later analysis, each TCR beta chain was defined by its CDR3 amino acid sequence together with its V-gene family, and reads without a unique V-gene family were excluded. In a later analysis, around 650 highly shared, low-generation-probability nucleotide sequences were removed to address suspected cross-contamination and a sequencing artifact. In a later analysis, a clonal expansion index was calculated for each public chain from normalized within-repertoire ranks of inferred template counts. In a later analysis, generation probabilities were computed with a VDJ recombination model fitted to out-of-frame rearrangements, and the resulting probabilities were checked against IGoR. In a later analysis, hypergeometric tests were used to score TCR-TCR, TCR-HLA and TCR-CMV co-occurrence, with a repertoire-size bias correction applied to TCR pairs. A later analysis estimated false discovery rates by permuting HLA or CMV assignments 20 times. In a later analysis, co-occurring TCRs were grouped using DBSCAN, with TCRdist sequence similarity added in when clustering inside HLA-allele-positive subsets. For co-occurrence clustering, repertoires with fewer than 30,000 or more than 120,000 public chains were excluded, along with four or five repertoires with anomalous nucleotide sharing. In its TCRdb copy, this immuneACCESS table keeps in-frame sequences only and misses some clones. Where compared with another copy, unresolved V genes explain less than half of these, and the others have no known cause. D and trimming were read from the DNA, whereas the V and J calls and clone size are those reported in that table. This sample's clone table shows about 140,000 clones. 2% to 2.5% of the sample is in the top ten clones.

CDR1 and CDR2 were assigned from the germline V gene (reference sequence) as PRHDT and FYEKMQ. From its cysteine to its phenylalanine, the CDR3 spans 13 amino acids. The only DNA kept is the CDR3, 39 bases in frame from the first base. V drops 0 bases and J drops 2 bases, leaving 3 bases in between. The cohort was made up of around 720 healthy bone marrow donors. Cohort members were all nominally healthy when sampled, although unrecorded immune exposures were likely present. The donor tested CMV seronegative, placing the donor among the approximately 360 seronegative members of the cohort. A peripheral blood sample was collected from each donor, and TCR beta sequencing was performed on peripheral blood mononuclear cells. Genomic DNA extraction from the blood cell samples was performed with the Qiagen DNeasy Blood Extraction Kit. Results the study describes overall, beyond this receptor: A further reported finding was that TCR beta sequences accurately predicted the HLA-A and HLA-B alleles for most subjects in the first cohort. A later analysis associated approximately 17,000 TCR beta sequences with specific HLA alleles at a false discovery rate of 0.05. A few of the identified cytomegalovirus-associated TCR beta chains were confirmed in vitro to be specific for cytomegalovirus antigens. Compared with equally common non-associated chains, HLA-associated TCR beta chains in a later analysis were more clonally expanded and had lower generation probabilities. Linkage disequilibrium might explain the correlated functional status among segregating V segments, but an unknown experimental factor could not be excluded. The study gave a list of under 200 TCR beta chains associated with cytomegalovirus. In a later analysis, several top co-occurrence clusters were reported to appear linked to parvovirus B19, influenza, CMV and Epstein-Barr virus. A later analysis found that TCR association rates varied across HLA loci, with DRB1 alleles showing the most associated TCRs and HLA-C alleles the fewest. In a later analysis, most CMV-associated TCR beta chains were found to appear HLA-restricted, with HLA associations seemingly driven largely by CMV exposure. When HLA alleles, especially DR and DQ, strongly co-occurred, attributing TCR associations to individual alleles was difficult. Because HLA typing was unavailable for some donors at each locus, only the typed subset was used in association tests. A later genetic analysis reported fewer N-insertions in productive TCRs among donors in an Asian-associated ancestry cluster than the roughly 720-donor mean. Roughly uniform sequencing depth across donors was assumed in presence/absence analyses, although this assumption may not hold. Because counts were too low, seventeen rarely observed V segments, including chromosome 9 orphons, were excluded from the earlier analysis of under 650 of the donors. In both the original and validation cohorts, the classifier was reported to diagnose cytomegalovirus status with high specificity and sensitivity. A group of highly shared sequence variants was considered likely to be a technical artifact of the sequencing pipeline. It was suggested by the authors that the approach could potentially be generalized to other disease states and immunological phenotypes. For the cohort, immune exposure information was limited to CMV serostatus. In a later genetic analysis, a missense DCLRE1C variant was associated with V-gene and J-gene trimming of TCR beta chains, and the association was replicated in an independent cohort. Only TCR beta chains were sequenced in this cohort, and the absence of alpha or paired-chain data limited detectable features. Some IMGT-functional V segments, including TRBV6-2 and TRBV6-3, could not be distinguished by the 87-base-pair reads and were therefore excluded. Most TCR sequences were seen in very few donors, while some public TCRs were found in many individuals. Broadly in line with IMGT annotations, most TCR beta V segments showed up in productive rearrangements about 87% or about 30% of the time in an earlier analysis of roughly 590 of the donors.

Worth noting for this clone: No antigen is known for it.

The sequence was collected from a woman under 30 in good health and CMV-seronegative. The rearranged chain carries TRBV13 and TRBJ2-3; no confident D gene assignment can be made. The specimen sequenced was PBMCs. In nucleotide form, the sequence is TGTGCCAGCAGCTTAGGCCACACAGATACGCAGTATTTT. It translates as CASSLGHTDTQYF.